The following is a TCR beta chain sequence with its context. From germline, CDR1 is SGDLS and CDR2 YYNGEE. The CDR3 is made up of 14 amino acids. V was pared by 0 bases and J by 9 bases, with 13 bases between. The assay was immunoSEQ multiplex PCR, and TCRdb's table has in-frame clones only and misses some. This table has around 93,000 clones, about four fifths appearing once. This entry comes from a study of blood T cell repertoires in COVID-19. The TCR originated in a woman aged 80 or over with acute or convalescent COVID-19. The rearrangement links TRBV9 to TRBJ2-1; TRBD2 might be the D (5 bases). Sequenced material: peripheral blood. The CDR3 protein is CASSVVLGSAEQFF. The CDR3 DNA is TGTGCCAGCAGCGTAGTGTTAGGGAGCGCTGAGCAGTTCTTC.